This T cell receptor (beta chain) was recorded in a study of low-dose radiotherapy and immunotherapy resistance in tumors. About this clonotype: It is likely a read error, because the conserved phenylalanine at the end of the CDR3 is missing.

The length of the CDR3 is 14 residues. Germline CDR1 reads SGHVS; CDR2 reads FNYEAQ. Stated time point: before trial treatment. TRAV and TRBV primers primed cDNA for both TCRalpha and TCRbeta. TCR amplification ran roughly 21 PCR cycles using constant-region and V-primer adapter primers. In vitro transcription was used to amplify the isolated mRNA. TCRdb re-derived calls from the reads in MiXCR, one entry per CDR3 protein. The sample includes 70,000 to 90,000 distinct CDR3 sequences, 15% to 20% of them seen just once. The J gene is TRBJ2-5, the V gene TRBV7-6; tentatively, D is TRBD1 (5 bases). The specimen comprised PBMCs, sampled before treatment. The TCR originated in a male donor with prostate cancer. The CDR3 region has the DNA TGTGCTCGCAGCCCGCGTCCAGGGCAAGAGACCCAGTACTCC. Translation: CARSPRPGQETQYS.